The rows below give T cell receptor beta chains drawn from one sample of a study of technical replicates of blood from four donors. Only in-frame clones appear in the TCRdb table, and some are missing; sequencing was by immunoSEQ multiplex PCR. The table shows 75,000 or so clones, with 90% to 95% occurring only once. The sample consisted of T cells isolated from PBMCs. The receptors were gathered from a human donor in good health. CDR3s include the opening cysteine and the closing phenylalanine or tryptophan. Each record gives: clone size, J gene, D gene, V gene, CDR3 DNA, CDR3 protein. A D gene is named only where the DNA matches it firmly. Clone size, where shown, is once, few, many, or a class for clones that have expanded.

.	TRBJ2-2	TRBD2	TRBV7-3	TGTGCCAGCAGCTCGGGACTAGCGGGAGGCACCGGGGAGCTGTTTTTT	CASSSGLAGGTGELFF
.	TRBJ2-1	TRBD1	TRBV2	TGTGCCAGCAATATGGGACAGCACAATGAGCAGTTCTTC	CASNMGQHNEQFF
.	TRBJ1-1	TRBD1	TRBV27	TGTGCCAGCAGTCCACAGGGGGGCTGGGGCACTGAAGCTTTCTTT	CASSPQGGWGTEAFF
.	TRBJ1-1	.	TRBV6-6	TGTGCCAGCAGTTTTTCAGGGCTTAAACGGGACACTGAAGCTTTCTTT	CASSFSGLKRDTEAFF
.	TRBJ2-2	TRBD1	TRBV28	TGTGCCAGCAAGGACAGGGGTGACACCGGGGAGCTGTTTTTT	CASKDRGDTGELFF
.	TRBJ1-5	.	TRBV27	TGTGCCAGCAGTTTAGCGGGATGGAGCAATCAGCCCCAGCATTTT	CASSLAGWSNQPQHF
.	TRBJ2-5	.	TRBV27	TGTGCCAGCAAGGCAGGGTACCAAGAGACCCAGTACTTC	CASKAGYQETQYF
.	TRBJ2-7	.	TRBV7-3	TGTGCCAGCAATCCGGGACTTTATGACGAGCAGTACTTC	CASNPGLYDEQYF
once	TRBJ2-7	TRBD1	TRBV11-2	TGTGCCAGCAGCTTAGGACAGGGGACGTACGAGCAGTACTTC	CASSLGQGTYEQYF
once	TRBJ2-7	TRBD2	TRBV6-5	TGTGCCAGTCGTACAGCGGTGCGGGGGTACGAGCAGTACTTC	CASRTAVRGYEQYF
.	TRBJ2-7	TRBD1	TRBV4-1	TGCGCCAGCAGCCTTCGACAGGGGAGATATGAGCAGTACTTC	CASSLRQGRYEQYF
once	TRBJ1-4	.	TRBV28	TGTGCCAGCAGCGGTTACGAAAAACTGTTTTTT	CASSGYEKLFF
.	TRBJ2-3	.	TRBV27	TGTGCCAGCAGTCGTCTAGCTGGCGATACGCAGTATTTT	CASSRLAGDTQYF
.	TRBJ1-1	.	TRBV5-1	TGCGCCAGCAGGGAACAGGGAAACACTGAAGCTTTCTTT	CASREQGNTEAFF
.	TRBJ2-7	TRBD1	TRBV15	TGTGCCTCAGGAGGACAGGGCTACGAGCAGTACTTC	CASGGQGYEQYF
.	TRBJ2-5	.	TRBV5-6	TGTGCCAGCAGCTTGGATTTTGGTATAGGGAGTATAGAGACCCAGTACTTC	CASSLDFGIGSIETQYF
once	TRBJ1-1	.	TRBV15	TGTGCCACCAGCAGTTTAGCTAGACACACTGAAGCTTTCTTT	CATSSLARHTEAFF
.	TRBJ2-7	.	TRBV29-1	TGCAGCGTTGAAGGGATAGGCGGCTCCTACGAGCAGTACTTC	CSVEGIGGSYEQYF
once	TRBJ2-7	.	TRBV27	TGTGCCAGCAGTTTCCAGGGTAGGGACTACGAGCAGTACTTC	CASSFQGRDYEQYF
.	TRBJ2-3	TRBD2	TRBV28	TGTGCCAGCAGTTTATCTTGGGGCACTAGCGGGATAAGCACAGATACGCAGTATTTT	CASSLSWGTSGISTDTQYF
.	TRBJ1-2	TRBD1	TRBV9	TGTGCCAGCAGCGACGGAACAGGGGGCAACTATGGCTACACCTTC	CASSDGTGGNYGYTF
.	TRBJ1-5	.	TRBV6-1	TGTGCCAGCAGTGCAAGAGGGTTAGGACAGCCCCAGCATTTT	CASSARGLGQPQHF
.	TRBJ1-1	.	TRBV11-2	TGTGCCAGCAGCTTCGGTACTGAAGCTTTCTTT	CASSFGTEAFF
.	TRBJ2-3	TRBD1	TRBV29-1	TGCAGCGTTGAAGTAGCAGGGGGAAACACAGATACGCAGTATTTT	CSVEVAGGNTDTQYF
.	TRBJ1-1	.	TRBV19	TGTGCCAGTAGTGTCGCAGGGGACGGCACTGAAGCTTTCTTT	CASSVAGDGTEAFF
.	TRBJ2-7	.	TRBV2	TGTGCCAGCAGTGAGGAGACAGCCAACGAGCAGTACTTC	CASSEETANEQYF
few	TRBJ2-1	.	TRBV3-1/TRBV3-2	TGTGCCAGCGGAGATGAGCAGTTCTTC	CASGDEQFF
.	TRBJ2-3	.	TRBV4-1	TGCGCCAGCAGCCAAGACGTTGATACGCAGTATTTT	CASSQDVDTQYF
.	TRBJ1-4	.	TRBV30	TGTGCCTGCTCTCTTAATGAAAAACTGTTTTTT	CACSLNEKLFF
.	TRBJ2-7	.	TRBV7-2	TGTGCCAGCAGCTTAAGGGGAACCTACGAGCAGTACTTC	CASSLRGTYEQYF
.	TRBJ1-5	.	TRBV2	TGTGCCAGCAGGACCGTTAGGGGTAAGGAGAGCAATCAGCCCCAGCATTTT	CASRTVRGKESNQPQHF
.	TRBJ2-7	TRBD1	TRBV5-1	TGCGCCAGCAGCGGGAGACAGGGATCCTACGAGCAGTACTTC	CASSGRQGSYEQYF
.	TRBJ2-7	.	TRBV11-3	TGTGCCAGCACAAACTCCTACGAGCAGTACTTC	CASTNSYEQYF
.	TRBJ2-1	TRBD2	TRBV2	TGTGCCAACTCCGGACTAGCGGGATACAATGAGCAGTTCTTC	CANSGLAGYNEQFF
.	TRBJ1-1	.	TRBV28	TGTGCCAGCAAAAGGAGGTCGAACACTGAAGCTTTCTTT	CASKRRSNTEAFF
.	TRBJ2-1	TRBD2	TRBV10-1	TGCGCCGGCGGGACTAGCAGCGACAATGAGCAGTTCTTC	CAGGTSSDNEQFF
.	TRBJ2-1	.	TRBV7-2	TGTGCCAGCAGCTTAATTTACGGGAGTAAATACAATGAGCAGTTCTTC	CASSLIYGSKYNEQFF
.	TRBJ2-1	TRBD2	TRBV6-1	TGTGCCAGCAGTCCAGACCGACTAGCGGGAGGTGAGCAGTTCTTC	CASSPDRLAGGEQFF
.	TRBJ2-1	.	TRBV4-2	TGTGCCAGCAGCCTTTCTATAGTACGGGAGCAGTTCTTC	CASSLSIVREQFF
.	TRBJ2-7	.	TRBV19	TGTGCCAGTAGTACTGGACTACTGACCTACGAGCAGTACTTC	CASSTGLLTYEQYF
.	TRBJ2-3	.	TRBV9	TGTGCCAGCAGCGTAGGGGGGCGCACAGATACGCAGTATTTT	CASSVGGRTDTQYF
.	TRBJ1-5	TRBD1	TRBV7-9	TGTGCCAGCAGCTCATTGACAGGGTCGCATCAGCCCCAGCATTTT	CASSSLTGSHQPQHF
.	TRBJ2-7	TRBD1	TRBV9	TGTGCCAGCAGCGTAGATCAGGGGGCGGGGGAGCAGTACTTC	CASSVDQGAGEQYF
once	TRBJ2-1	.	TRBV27	TGTGCCAGCGGTATGACACCGGCGTCCCCGGAGCAGTTCTTC	CASGMTPASPEQFF
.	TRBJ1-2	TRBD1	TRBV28	TGTGCCAGCAGTGCTCCCCCGGGACAGTACTATGGCTACACCTTC	CASSAPPGQYYGYTF
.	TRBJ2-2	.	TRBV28	TGTGCCAGCAGTTCTATGAACACCGGGGAGCTGTTTTTT	CASSSMNTGELFF
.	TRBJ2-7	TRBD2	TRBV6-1	TGTGCCAGCAGTGTTCCTAGCGGGAGTACCTACGAGCAGTACTTC	CASSVPSGSTYEQYF
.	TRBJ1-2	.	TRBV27	TGTGCCAGCAGTTTTTCAGGGGCTTTAGGGGGCTACACCTTC	CASSFSGALGGYTF
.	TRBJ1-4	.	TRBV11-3	TGTGCCAGCAGCCTCGGGGGTCGGGGGTTAACTAATGAAAAACTGTTTTTT	CASSLGGRGLTNEKLFF
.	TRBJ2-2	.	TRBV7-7	TGTGCCAGCAGCACCCAGGGTCCGGAGACCGGGGAGCTGTTTTTT	CASSTQGPETGELFF
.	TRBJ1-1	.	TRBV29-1	TGCAGCTTGACGGGGGGCACTGAAGCTTTCTTT	CSLTGGTEAFF
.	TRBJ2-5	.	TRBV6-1	TGTGCCAGCAGTCCCGGGACTCAGTACCAAGAGACCCAGTACTTC	CASSPGTQYQETQYF